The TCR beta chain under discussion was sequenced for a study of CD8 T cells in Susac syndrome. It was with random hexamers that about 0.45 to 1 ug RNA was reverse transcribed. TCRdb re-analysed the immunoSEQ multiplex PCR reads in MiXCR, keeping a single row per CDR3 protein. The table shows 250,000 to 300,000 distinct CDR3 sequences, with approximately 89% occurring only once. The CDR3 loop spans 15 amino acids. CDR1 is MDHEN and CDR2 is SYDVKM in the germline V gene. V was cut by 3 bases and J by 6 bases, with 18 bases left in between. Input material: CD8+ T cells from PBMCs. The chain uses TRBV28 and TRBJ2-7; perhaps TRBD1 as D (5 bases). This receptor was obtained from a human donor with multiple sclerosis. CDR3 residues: CASSFRGRRRGEQYF. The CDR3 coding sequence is TGTGCCAGCAGTTTTCGTGGTAGAAGAAGGGGCGAGCAGTACTTC. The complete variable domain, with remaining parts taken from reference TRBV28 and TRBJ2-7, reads DVKVTQSSRYLVKRTGEKVFLECVQDMDHENMFWYRQDPGLGLRLIYFSYDVKMKEKGDIPEGYSVSREKKERFSLILESASTNQTSMYLCASSFRGRRRGEQYFGPGTRLTVT.